A single sample is the source of the 14 T cell receptor beta chains below, sequenced in a study of cytomegalovirus exposure and HLA in healthy donors. 13 Jbeta primers and 60 Vbeta primers were used for the PCR. Repertoires were generated with immunoSEQ multiplex PCR, while TCRdb's copy carries only in-frame clones and drops some. The data hold under 95,000 clones, with about 80% observed a single time. The specimen was PBMCs. All receptors derive from a man aged 25 to 45 in good health and CMV-seropositive.

The genes are TRBV2 and TRBJ1-5; 7 bases map to TRBD1. The trim removed 8 bases at V and 3 bases at J, leaving 10 bases unmatched. CDR1 and CDR2 from the germline V gene are SNHLY and FYNNEI. This CDR3 spans 15 amino acids. The CDR3: CASYEGQGVNQPQHF. CDR3 nucleotides: TGTGCCAGCTACGAGGGGCAGGGGGTCAATCAGCCCCAGCATTTT.

This clone showed up just a few times. The rearrangement joins TRBV6-5 to TRBJ2-7, with TRBD2 identical over 10 bases. Germline CDR1 and CDR2: MNHEY and SVGAGI. The length of the CDR3 is 16 residues. The J segment lost 4 bases and the V segment lost 0 bases, leaving 6 bases of the junction unmatched. The CDR3 DNA follows: TGTGCCAGCAGTTACTCGCGGCTAGCGGGAGAGTACGAGCAGTACTTC. It codes for CASSYSRLAGEYEQYF.

J is TRBJ2-1 and V is TRBV5-4, with 12 bases aligning to TRBD2. Per the germline V gene, CDR1 is SGHNT and CDR2 is YYREEE (reference sequence). The trim removed 5 bases at V and 8 bases at J, leaving 8 bases unmatched. The CDR3 covers 15 residues. CDR3 sequence reads: CASRQRLAGEDEQFF. CDR3 DNA sequence: TGTGCCAGCAGACAACGACTAGCGGGGGAAGATGAGCAGTTCTTC. Combining the CDR3 with reference TRBV5-4 and TRBJ2-1 gives the whole variable domain ETGVTQSPTHLIKTRGQQVTLRCSSQSGHNTVSWYQQALGQGPQFIFQYYREEENGRGNFPPRFSGLQFPNYSSELNVNALELDDSALYLCASRQRLAGEDEQFFGPGTRLTVL.

This chain links TRBV7-2 with TRBJ2-1, with TRBD2 matching 11 bases. The V gene's germline CDR1 is SGHTA and CDR2 FQGNSA. The CDR3 totals 16 residues. Trimming took 1 base from V and 11 from J; bases not matched to a gene: 10. The CDR3 region has the DNA TGTGCCAGCAGCTTAGTGGCTAGCGGGGGGAGTCGGAAGCAGTTCTTC. Translating it yields CASSLVASGGSRKQFF.

The chain combines TRBV27 with TRBJ1-6; tentative D call: TRBD1 (6 bases). The CDR3 totals 14 residues. Per germline, CDR1 MNHEY and CDR2 SMNVEV (reference sequence). V lost 7 bases to trimming and J lost 4 bases, with 11 bases between them. CDR3 in amino acids: CASTMDRYNSPLHF. In DNA form, the CDR3 reads TGTGCCAGCACCATGGACAGATATAATTCACCCCTCCACTTT.

This sequence joins TRBV27 and TRBJ1-2; 7 nucleotides agree with TRBD1. The V and J ends lost 1 base and 3 bases, in that order; junction bases with no gene match: 11. The CDR3 is 17 residues long. The germline V gene has CDR1 MNHEY and CDR2 SMNVEV (reference sequence). CDR3 nucleotides: TGTGCCAGCAGTTTATACCCCCCTGACAGGGCTCACTATGGCTACACCTTC. This sequence encodes CASSLYPPDRAHYGYTF.

The chain employs TRBV4-2 and TRBJ2-5, with D perhaps matching TRBD2 (5 bases). The DNA end is more similar to TRBJ2-7, so the J call may be wrong. Germline CDR1 and CDR2: LGHNA and YNFKEQ. This CDR3 region has 15 residues. As DNA, the CDR3 is TGTGCCAGCAGCCAAGACGCGGGTTCCTCCTACGAGCAGTACTTC. This translates into CASSQDAGSSYEQYF.

V is TRBV9 and J is TRBJ2-1, with 9 bases aligning to TRBD2. The CDR3 totals 15 residues. Germline trimming cut 4 bases from V and 4 bases from J; bases unmatched to any gene: 6. CDR1 and CDR2 (germline): SGDLS, YYNGEE. The CDR3 DNA sequence: TGTGCCAGCAGCCCGGGAACTAGCGGGTACAATGAGCAGTTCTTC. Amino acid sequence: CASSPGTSGYNEQFF.

This clone was counted ten times or more. The chain joins TRBV6-6 to TRBJ1-2; D is unclear. This CDR3 spans 14 amino acids. Looked up from germline, CDR1 is MNHNY and CDR2 is SVGAGI (reference sequence). V dropped 5 bases and J dropped 2 bases, with 12 bases sitting between them. The CDR3 sequence is CASSPRLQNYGYTF. As DNA, the CDR3 is TGTGCCAGCAGTCCCAGACTGCAGAACTATGGCTACACCTTC.

The rearrangement links TRBV10-3 to TRBJ1-2, with D possibly being TRBD1 (6 bases). Germline V gene data show CDR1 as ENHRY and CDR2 as SYGVKD. V lost 3 bases and J 8 bases, leaving 19 bases between the germline ends. The CDR3 extends over 15 amino acids. The CDR3, as DNA: TGTGCCATCAGTGAACTTCAGCGGCAGGGGCGAGGCTACACCTTC. Protein sequence: CAISELQRQGRGYTF.

V usage is TRBV4-1 and J usage is TRBJ1-1; 8 bases map to TRBD1. Unmatched junction bases numbered 10, after V lost 5 bases and J lost 2 bases. CDR3 length equals 16 residues. In germline, CDR1 is MGHRA, CDR2 YSYEKL. This chain's CDR3 is CASSAQQGEGNTEAFF. The CDR3 region has the DNA TGCGCCAGCAGCGCCCAACAGGGGGAAGGAAACACTGAAGCTTTCTTT.

The J gene is TRBJ2-4, the V gene TRBV6-5; tentative D call: TRBD1 (6 bases). The V and J ends lost 6 bases and 7 bases respectively, with 19 bases between them. Germline values: CDR1 MNHEY, CDR2 SVGAGI. This CDR3 is 15 amino acids long. The CDR3 here is CASSRYRAQRNIQYF. In DNA, the CDR3 is TGTGCCAGCAGCCGTTACAGGGCTCAGAGGAACATTCAGTACTTC.

The chain links TRBV13 to TRBJ2-2; D is unclear. In germline, CDR1 is PRHDT, CDR2 FYEKMQ (reference sequence). The CDR3 contains 14 residues. V lost 6 bases and J 4 bases, leaving 12 bases between the germline ends. The CDR3 sequence: CASRPPESTGELFF. In DNA form, the CDR3 reads TGTGCCAGCAGACCCCCCGAGAGCACCGGGGAGCTGTTTTTT.

This sequence joins TRBV5-1 and TRBJ1-2, with 8 bases that match TRBD1. In germline, CDR1 is SGHRS, CDR2 YFSETQ. The CDR3 is made up of 17 amino acids. The V segment lost 2 bases and the J segment 7 bases; nucleotides outside the gene matches: 16. CDR3 in amino acids: CASSFNLPGQESGGYTF. In nucleotides, the CDR3 is TGCGCCAGCAGCTTCAATCTACCGGGACAGGAGAGTGGTGGCTACACCTTC.